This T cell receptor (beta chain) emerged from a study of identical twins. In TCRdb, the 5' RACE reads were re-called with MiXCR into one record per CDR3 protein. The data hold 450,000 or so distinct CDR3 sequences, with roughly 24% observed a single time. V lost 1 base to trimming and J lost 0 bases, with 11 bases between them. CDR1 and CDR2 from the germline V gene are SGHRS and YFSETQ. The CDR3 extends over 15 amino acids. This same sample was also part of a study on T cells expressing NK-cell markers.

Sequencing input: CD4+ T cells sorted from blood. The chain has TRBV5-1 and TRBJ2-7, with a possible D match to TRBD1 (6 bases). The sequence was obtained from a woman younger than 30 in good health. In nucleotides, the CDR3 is TGCGCCAGCAGCTTGCAGGACAGCTACTCCTACGAGCAGTACTTC. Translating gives CASSLQDSYSYEQYF.